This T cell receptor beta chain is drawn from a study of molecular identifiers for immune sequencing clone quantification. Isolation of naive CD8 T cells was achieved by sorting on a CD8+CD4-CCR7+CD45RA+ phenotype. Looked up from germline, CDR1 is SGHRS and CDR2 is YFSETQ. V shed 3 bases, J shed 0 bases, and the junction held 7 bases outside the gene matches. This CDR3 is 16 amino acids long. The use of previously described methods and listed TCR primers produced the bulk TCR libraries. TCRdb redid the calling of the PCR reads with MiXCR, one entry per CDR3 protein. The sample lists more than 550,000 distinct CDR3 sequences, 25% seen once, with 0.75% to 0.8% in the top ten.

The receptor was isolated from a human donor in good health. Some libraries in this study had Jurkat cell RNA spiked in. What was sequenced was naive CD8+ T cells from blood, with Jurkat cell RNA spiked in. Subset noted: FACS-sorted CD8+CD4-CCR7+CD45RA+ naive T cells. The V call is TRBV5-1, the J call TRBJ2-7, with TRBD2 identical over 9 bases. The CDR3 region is CASSWGGGVPSYEQYF. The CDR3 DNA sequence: TGCGCCAGCAGCTGGGGCGGGGGGGTTCCCTCCTACGAGCAGTACTTC.